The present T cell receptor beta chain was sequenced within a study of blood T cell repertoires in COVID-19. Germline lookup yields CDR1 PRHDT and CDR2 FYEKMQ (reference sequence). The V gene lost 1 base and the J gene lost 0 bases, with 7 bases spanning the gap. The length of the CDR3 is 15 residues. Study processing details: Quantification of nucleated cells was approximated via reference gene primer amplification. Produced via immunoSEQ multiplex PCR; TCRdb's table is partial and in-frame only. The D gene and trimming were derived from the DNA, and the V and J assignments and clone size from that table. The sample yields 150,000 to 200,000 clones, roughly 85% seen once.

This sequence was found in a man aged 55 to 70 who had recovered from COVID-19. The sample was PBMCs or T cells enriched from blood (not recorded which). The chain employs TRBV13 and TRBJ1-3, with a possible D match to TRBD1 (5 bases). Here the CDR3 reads CASSLEGISGNTIYF. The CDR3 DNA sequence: TGTGCCAGCAGCTTAGAGGGGATCTCTGGAAACACCATATATTTT.